Each of the 10 T cell receptor beta chains below was sequenced from the same sample in a study of CD8+ T cells in alopecia areata. Reverse transcription of extracted RNA yielded cDNA, which provided the sequencing template. Assay used: immunoSEQ multiplex PCR; TCRdb lists only in-frame clones, some missing. The sample contains about 180,000 clones, 50% to 60% of which appear only once. This specimen was CD4+ T cells sorted from blood, taken at week 0. The origin of the receptors is a human donor with alopecia areata.

This rearrangement joins TRBV5-6 to TRBJ1-6; no clear D gene. CDR1 is SGHDT and CDR2 is YYEEEE in the germline V gene. The ends were cut back, 0 bases at V and 5 bases at J, with 9 bases in the middle. This CDR3 has 15 amino acids. CDR3 amino acids: CASSLEYSDNSPLHF. Here the CDR3 DNA reads TGTGCCAGCAGCTTGGAGTACAGCGATAATTCACCCCTCCACTTT.

This clone was observed a few times. The CDR3 DNA follows: TGTGCCAGTAGTCAAACAGGGGGCTATGGCTACACCTTC. Translated: CASSQTGGYGYTF. The rearrangement links TRBV19 to TRBJ1-2; 8 bases line up with TRBD1. V dropped 5 bases and J dropped 4; count of bases not matched to a gene: 3. Germline loops: CDR1 LNHDA, CDR2 SQIVND (reference sequence). The CDR3 covers 13 residues.

This sequence joins TRBV7-6 and TRBJ2-5; 7 positions match TRBD2. Trimming at V came to 0 bases and at J to 4 bases, leaving 8 bases not matched to a gene. The CDR3 is made up of 16 amino acids. Germline-derived CDR1 and CDR2 are SGHVS and FNYEAQ. DNA for the CDR3: TGTGCCAGCAGCTTAGCGAACGCAGGGAGGGGAGAGACCCAGTACTTC. Protein: CASSLANAGRGETQYF.

The chain recombines TRBV2 with TRBJ2-5; D is possibly TRBD1 (6 bases). There are 15 residues in the CDR3. Germline V gene data show CDR1 as SNHLY and CDR2 as FYNNEI. V was cut by 5 bases and J by 1 base, with 14 bases left in between. CDR3 nucleotide sequence: TGTGCCAGCAGTCTTTCCGGGACACTCCAAGAGACCCAGTACTTC. Amino acid sequence: CASSLSGTLQETQYF.

V usage is TRBV30 and J usage is TRBJ2-5; 7 nucleotides align to TRBD1. Looked up from germline, CDR1 is GTSNPN and CDR2 is SVGIG (reference sequence). The V segment lost 0 bases and the J segment 3 bases; nucleotides outside the gene matches: 10. This CDR3 region has 16 residues. CDR3 region: CAWSVVRGYLEETQYF. The CDR3 coding sequence is TGTGCCTGGAGTGTGGTCAGGGGGTACTTAGAAGAGACCCAGTACTTC.

Details on this clone: A junction boundary mismatches the germline segment, possibly from a read error. The V call is TRBV6-1, the J call TRBJ2-1; D tentatively fits TRBD1 or TRBD2 (6 bases each). The germline V gene has CDR1 MNHNS and CDR2 SASEGT. The length of the CDR3 is 15 residues. The CDR3 region has the DNA TGTGCCAGCAATGAAGGGGGGAGCTCCTACAATGAGCAGTTCTTC. Protein product: CASNEGGSSYNEQFF.

The chain carries TRBV27 and TRBJ2-5; 13 nucleotides match TRBD2. The germline V gene has CDR1 MNHEY and CDR2 SMNVEV (reference sequence). The length of the CDR3 is 16 residues. Trimming at V came to 3 bases and at J to 7 bases, leaving 8 bases not matched to a gene. The CDR3 sequence is CASSLQLAGGRSTQYF. CDR3 sequence (DNA): TGTGCCAGCAGTTTGCAACTAGCGGGGGGGAGGTCGACCCAGTACTTC.

This chain links TRBV5-6 with TRBJ1-5, with D tentatively TRBD1 (6 bases). V was trimmed by 3 bases and J by 2 bases, leaving 15 bases between them. The CDR3 has 16 amino acids. Germline V lookup: CDR1 SGHDT, CDR2 YYEEEE. CDR3 in amino acids: CASSWGGRGGNQPQHF. DNA of the CDR3: TGTGCCAGCAGCTGGGGGGGCAGGGGAGGCAATCAGCCCCAGCATTTT.

This chain uses TRBV29-1 with TRBJ1-1, with D uncertain. The CDR3 has 10 amino acids. The germline gives CDR1 SQVTM, CDR2 ANQGSEA. Trimming removed 6 bases from V and 11 bases from J, with 13 bases in between. CDR3 in DNA: TGCAGCGTCGCTTTCGGCGAGGCTTTCTTT. Translated: CSVAFGEAFF.

The chain links TRBV28 to TRBJ2-7, with unresolved D. V lost 11 bases, J lost 0 bases, and 11 bases lay in between. This CDR3 is built from 12 residues. In germline, CDR1 is MDHEN, CDR2 SYDVKM. The CDR3: CAALSSSYEQYF. CDR3 sequence (DNA): TGTGCCGCCCTCTCTAGCTCCTACGAGCAGTACTTC.